The clone carrying this T cell receptor (beta chain) was found many times. What it binds is unknown. With iRepertoire HTBI primers and Arm-PCR of CDR3 regions, TCR beta libraries were built. Authors' methods: Across all samples, roughly 60 TRBV segments and around 13 TRBJ segments were identified. TCRdb used MiXCR to reprocess the multiplex PCR reads, holding one entry per CDR3 protein. In this record, the V and J calls reflect TCRdb's handling and not the investigators' own analysis. The sample has over 450,000 distinct CDR3 sequences, about 11% seen once. This record comes from a study of regulatory T cells in long-lasting Graves disease. Notes on the study in general: Thyroid tissue was not studied; only peripheral blood was. There was favoring of TRBV28, TRBJ1-2 and TRBJ2-5 in persistent disease.

Looked up from germline, CDR1 is SGHAT and CDR2 is FQNNGV. CDR3 length equals 13 residues. Trimming shortened V by 5 bases and J by 5 bases, and 12 bases separated the two germline ends. Time point given: newly diagnosed GD, antithyroid drugs for less than 3 months. PBMCs were the source of the RNA used for TCR sequencing. The same sample was also used in a study of T cells in Graves' hyperthyroidism and ophthalmopathy.

The specimen comprised peripheral blood mononuclear cells (PBMCs), sampled at new diagnosis, from a patient treated with antithyroid drugs. The sequence came from a woman in her twenties or thirties with Graves disease. J is TRBJ2-5 and V is TRBV11-2; tentatively, D is TRBD1 or TRBD2 (5 bases each). This CDR3 reads CASSPHWGETQYF. The CDR3 nucleotides read TGTGCCAGCAGCCCCCATTGGGGGGAGACCCAGTACTTC.